The 4 T cell receptor beta chains presented below share a single source sample, sequenced in a study of tumor-infiltrating lymphocytes in localized non-small cell lung cancer (dated by TCRdb to the early 2020s). The method behind the library was the immunoSEQ multiplex PCR assay. As stored in TCRdb, this immuneACCESS dataset retains in-frame rearrangements with V and J assigned. A fraction of the clones does not appear; measured against another copy, unresolved V genes explain less than half of the discrepancy, and the remainder lacks a known reason. For this sample there are about 13,000 clones; approximately 85% appear just once. The top ten clones comprise approximately 13% of the sample. Sequenced sample: lung tumor tissue. The receptors here all came from a human donor with non-small cell lung cancer.

The chain uses TRBV7-6 and TRBJ1-1; 8 nucleotides line up with TRBD1. The CDR3 runs to 13 residues. The germline V gene has CDR1 SGHVS and CDR2 FNYEAQ. V was clipped by 5 bases and J by 4 bases; unmatched bases: 3. CDR3 protein: CASSVTGGTEAFF. In DNA form, the CDR3 reads TGTGCCAGCAGCGTAACAGGGGGCACTGAAGCTTTCTTT.

This chain connects TRBV27 to TRBJ1-5; no clear D. The CDR3 is 15 amino acids. V was trimmed by 0 bases and J by 7 bases, leaving 13 bases between them. CDR1 and CDR2 (germline): MNHEY, SMNVEV (reference sequence). The CDR3: CASSLSYGSEQPQHF. DNA for the CDR3: TGTGCCAGCAGTTTATCGTACGGGTCGGAACAGCCCCAGCATTTT.

This CDR3 is CSVGGKNTEAFF. The CDR3 DNA sequence: TGCAGCGTTGGCGGGAAGAACACTGAAGCTTTCTTT. The rearrangement joins TRBV29-1 to TRBJ1-1, with D unresolved. The V and J ends lost 4 bases and 1 base respectively, with 7 bases between them. Germline-derived CDR1 and CDR2 are SQVTM and ANQGSEA. CDR3 length equals 12 residues.

The chain employs TRBV2 and TRBJ2-7; 15 nucleotides line up with TRBD2. CDR3 length equals 14 residues. Germline V lookup: CDR1 SNHLY, CDR2 FYNNEI. Losses at the gene ends were 11 bases for V and 2 bases for J; bases not matched to a gene: 4. CDR3 residues: CAGGLAGGPYEQYF. The DNA of the CDR3 is TGTGCCGGGGGACTAGCGGGAGGCCCCTACGAGCAGTACTTC. Combining the CDR3 with reference TRBV2 and TRBJ2-7 gives the whole variable domain EPEVTQTPSHQVTQMGQEVILRCVPISNHLYFYWYRQILGQKVEFLVSFYNNEISEKSEIFDDQFSVERPDGSNFTLKIRSTKLEDSAMYFCAGGLAGGPYEQYFGPGTRLTVT.